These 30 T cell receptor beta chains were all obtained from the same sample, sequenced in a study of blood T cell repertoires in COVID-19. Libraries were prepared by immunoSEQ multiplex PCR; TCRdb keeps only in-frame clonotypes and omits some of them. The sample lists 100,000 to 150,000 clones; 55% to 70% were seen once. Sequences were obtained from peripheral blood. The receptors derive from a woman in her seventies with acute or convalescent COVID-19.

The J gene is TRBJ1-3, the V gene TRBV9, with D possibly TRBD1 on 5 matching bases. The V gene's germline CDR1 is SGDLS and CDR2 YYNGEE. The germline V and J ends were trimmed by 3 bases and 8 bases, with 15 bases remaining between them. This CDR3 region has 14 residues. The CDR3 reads CASSGTAWGDTIYF. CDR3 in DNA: TGTGCCAGCAGCGGGACTGCCTGGGGGGACACCATATATTTT.

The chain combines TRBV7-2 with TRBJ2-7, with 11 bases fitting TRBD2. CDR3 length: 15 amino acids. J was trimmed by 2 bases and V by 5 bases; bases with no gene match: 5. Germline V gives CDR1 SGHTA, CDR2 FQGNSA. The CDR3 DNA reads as TGTGCCAGCAGCCAGACTAGCGGGACGCCCTACGAGCAGTACTTC. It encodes CASSQTSGTPYEQYF.

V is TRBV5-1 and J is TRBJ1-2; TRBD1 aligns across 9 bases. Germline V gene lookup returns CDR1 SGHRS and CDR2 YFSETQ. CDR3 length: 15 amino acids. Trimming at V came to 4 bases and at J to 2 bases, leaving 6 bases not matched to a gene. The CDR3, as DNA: TGCGCCAGCAGCCAGTCCGGGACAGGGAACTATGGCTACACCTTC. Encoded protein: CASSQSGTGNYGYTF.

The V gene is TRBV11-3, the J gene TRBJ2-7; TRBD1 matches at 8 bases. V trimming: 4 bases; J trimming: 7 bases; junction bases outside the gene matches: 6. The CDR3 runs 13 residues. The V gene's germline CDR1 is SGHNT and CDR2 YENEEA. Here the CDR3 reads CASSSGQGDEQYF. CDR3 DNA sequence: TGTGCCAGCAGCTCTGGACAGGGAGATGAGCAGTACTTC.

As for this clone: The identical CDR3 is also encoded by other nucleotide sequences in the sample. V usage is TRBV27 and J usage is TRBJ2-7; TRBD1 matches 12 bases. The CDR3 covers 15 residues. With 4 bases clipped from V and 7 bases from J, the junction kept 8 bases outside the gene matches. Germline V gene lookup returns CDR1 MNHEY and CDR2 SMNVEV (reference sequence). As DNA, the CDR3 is TGTGCCAGCAGTTCACCGGGACAGGGGGCAAGGGAGCAGTACTTC. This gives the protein CASSSPGQGAREQYF.

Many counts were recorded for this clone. CDR3 sequence (DNA): TGTGCCAGCAGCTTAGAGTGGACAGGGGGCGGGGAGACCCAGTACTTC. Translated: CASSLEWTGGGETQYF. The chain couples TRBV7-8 to TRBJ2-5; 11 nucleotides agree with TRBD1. There are 16 residues in the CDR3. Germline V gene lookup returns CDR1 SGHVS and CDR2 FQNEAQ. The J segment lost 5 bases and the V segment lost 1 base, leaving 6 bases of the junction unmatched.

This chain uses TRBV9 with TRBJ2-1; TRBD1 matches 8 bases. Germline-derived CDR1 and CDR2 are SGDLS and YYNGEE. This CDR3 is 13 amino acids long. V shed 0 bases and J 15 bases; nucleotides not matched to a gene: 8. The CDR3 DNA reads TGTGCCAGCAGCGTAGTCCCCCAGGGGGCTCTGTTCTTC. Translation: CASSVVPQGALFF.

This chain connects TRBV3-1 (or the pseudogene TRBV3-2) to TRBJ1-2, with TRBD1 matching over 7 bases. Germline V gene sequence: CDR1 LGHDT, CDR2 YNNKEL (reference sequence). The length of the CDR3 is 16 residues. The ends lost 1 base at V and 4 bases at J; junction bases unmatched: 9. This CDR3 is CASSQGTVTGIYGYTF. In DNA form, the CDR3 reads TGTGCCAGCAGCCAAGGCACCGTGACAGGGATCTATGGCTACACCTTC.

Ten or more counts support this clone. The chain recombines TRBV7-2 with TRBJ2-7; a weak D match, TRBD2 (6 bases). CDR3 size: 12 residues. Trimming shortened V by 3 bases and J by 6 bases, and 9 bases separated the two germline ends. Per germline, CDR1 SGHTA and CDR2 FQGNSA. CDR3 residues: CASSFGGPEQYF. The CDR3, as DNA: TGTGCCAGCAGCTTCGGGGGACCCGAGCAGTACTTC.

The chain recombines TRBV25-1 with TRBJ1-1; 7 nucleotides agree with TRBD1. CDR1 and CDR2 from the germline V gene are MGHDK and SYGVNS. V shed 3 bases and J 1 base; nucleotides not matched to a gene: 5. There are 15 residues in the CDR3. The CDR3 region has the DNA TGTGCCAGCAGTGACCCGAGACAGGGGAACACTGAAGCTTTCTTT. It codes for CASSDPRQGNTEAFF. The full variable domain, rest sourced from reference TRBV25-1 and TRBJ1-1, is EADIYQTPRYLVIGTGKKITLECSQTMGHDKMYWYQQDPGMELHLIHYSYGVNSTEKGDLSSESTVSRIRTEHFPLTLESARPSHTSQYLCASSDPRQGNTEAFFGQGTRLTVV.

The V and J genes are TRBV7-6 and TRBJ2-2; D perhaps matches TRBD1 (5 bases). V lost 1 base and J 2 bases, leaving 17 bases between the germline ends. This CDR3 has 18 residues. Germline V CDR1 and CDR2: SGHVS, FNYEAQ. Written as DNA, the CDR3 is TGTGCCAGCAGCTTAGAGGCAGCAGGGTCCCTAAACACCGGGGAGCTGTTTTTT. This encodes CASSLEAAGSLNTGELFF. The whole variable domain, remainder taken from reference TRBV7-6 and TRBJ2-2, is GAGVSQSPRYKVTKRGQDVALRCDPISGHVSLYWYRQALGQGPEFLTYFNYEAQQDKSGLPNDRFSAERPEGSISTLTIQRTEQRDSAMYRCASSLEAAGSLNTGELFFGEGSRLTVL.

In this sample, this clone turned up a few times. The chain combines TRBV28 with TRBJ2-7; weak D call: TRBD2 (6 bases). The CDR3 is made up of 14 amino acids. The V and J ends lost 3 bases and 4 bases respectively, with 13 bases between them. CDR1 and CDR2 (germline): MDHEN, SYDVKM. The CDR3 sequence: CASSFGLARYEQYF. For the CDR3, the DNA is TGTGCCAGCAGTTTCGGGCTAGCGAGATACGAGCAGTACTTC. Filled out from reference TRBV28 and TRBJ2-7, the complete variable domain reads DVKVTQSSRYLVKRTGEKVFLECVQDMDHENMFWYRQDPGLGLRLIYFSYDVKMKEKGDIPEGYSVSREKKERFSLILESASTNQTSMYLCASSFGLARYEQYFGPGTRLTVT.

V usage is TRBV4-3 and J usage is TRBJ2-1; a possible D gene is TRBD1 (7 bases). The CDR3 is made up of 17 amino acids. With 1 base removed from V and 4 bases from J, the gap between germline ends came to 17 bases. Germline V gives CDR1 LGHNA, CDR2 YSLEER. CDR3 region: CASSQGPQAGGYNEQFF. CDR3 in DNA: TGCGCCAGCAGCCAAGGGCCCCAGGCAGGGGGGTACAATGAGCAGTTCTTC.

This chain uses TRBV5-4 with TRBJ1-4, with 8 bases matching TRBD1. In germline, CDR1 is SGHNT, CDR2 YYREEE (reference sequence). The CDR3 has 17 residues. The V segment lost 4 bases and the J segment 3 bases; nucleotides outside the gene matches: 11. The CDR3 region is CASSRQTGDGANEKLFF. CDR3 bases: TGTGCCAGCAGCCGCCAGACAGGGGACGGGGCTAATGAAAAACTGTTTTTT.

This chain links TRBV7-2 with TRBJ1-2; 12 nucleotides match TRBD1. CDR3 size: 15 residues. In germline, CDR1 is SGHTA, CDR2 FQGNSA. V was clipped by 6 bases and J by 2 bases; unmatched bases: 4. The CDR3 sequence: CASSLGQGANYGYTF. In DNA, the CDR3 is TGTGCCAGCAGTTTGGGACAGGGGGCAAACTATGGCTACACCTTC.

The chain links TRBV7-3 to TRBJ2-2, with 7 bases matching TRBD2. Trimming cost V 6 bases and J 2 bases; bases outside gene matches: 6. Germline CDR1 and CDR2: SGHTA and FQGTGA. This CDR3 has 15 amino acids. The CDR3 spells CASRPTSANTGELFF. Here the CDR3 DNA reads TGTGCCAGCAGACCCACTAGCGCCAACACCGGGGAGCTGTTTTTT.

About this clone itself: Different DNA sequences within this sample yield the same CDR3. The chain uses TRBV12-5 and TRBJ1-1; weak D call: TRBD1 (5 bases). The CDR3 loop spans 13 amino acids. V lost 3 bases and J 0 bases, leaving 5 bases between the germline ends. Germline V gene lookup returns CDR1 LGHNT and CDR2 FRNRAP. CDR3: CASGLGVNTEAFF. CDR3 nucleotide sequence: TGTGCTAGTGGTTTAGGGGTGAACACTGAAGCTTTCTTT.

CDR3 in DNA: TGTGCCAGCAGTTTAATCGGTAGCACAGATACGCAGTATTTT. This codes for CASSLIGSTDTQYF. This chain links TRBV28 with TRBJ2-3; no definite D call. The V and J ends lost 2 bases and 0 bases respectively, with 6 bases between them. This CDR3 is 14 amino acids long. Looked up from germline, CDR1 is MDHEN and CDR2 is SYDVKM. The full variable domain, with the rest looked up from reference TRBV28 and TRBJ2-3, is DVKVTQSSRYLVKRTGEKVFLECVQDMDHENMFWYRQDPGLGLRLIYFSYDVKMKEKGDIPEGYSVSREKKERFSLILESASTNQTSMYLCASSLIGSTDTQYFGPGTRLTVL.

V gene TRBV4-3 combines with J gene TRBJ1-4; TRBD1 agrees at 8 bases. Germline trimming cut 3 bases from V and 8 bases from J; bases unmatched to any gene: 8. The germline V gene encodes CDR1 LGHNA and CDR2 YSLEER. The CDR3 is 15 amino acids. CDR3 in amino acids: CASSHVTGENEKLFF. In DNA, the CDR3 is TGCGCCAGCAGCCACGTGACAGGGGAAAACGAAAAACTGTTTTTT.

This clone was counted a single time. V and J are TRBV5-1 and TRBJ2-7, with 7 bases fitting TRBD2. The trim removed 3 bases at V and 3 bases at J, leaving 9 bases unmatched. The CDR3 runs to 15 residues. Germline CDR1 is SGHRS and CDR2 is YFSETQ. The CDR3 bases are TGCGCCAGCAGCTATGAAAGCGGGATGTTCTACGAGCAGTACTTC. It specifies CASSYESGMFYEQYF.

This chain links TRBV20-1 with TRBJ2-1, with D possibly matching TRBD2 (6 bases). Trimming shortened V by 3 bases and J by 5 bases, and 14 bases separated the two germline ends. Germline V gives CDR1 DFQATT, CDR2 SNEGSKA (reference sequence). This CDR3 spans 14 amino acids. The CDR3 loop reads CSASTGTWNNEQFF. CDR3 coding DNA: TGCAGTGCTAGTACTGGGACTTGGAACAATGAGCAGTTCTTC.

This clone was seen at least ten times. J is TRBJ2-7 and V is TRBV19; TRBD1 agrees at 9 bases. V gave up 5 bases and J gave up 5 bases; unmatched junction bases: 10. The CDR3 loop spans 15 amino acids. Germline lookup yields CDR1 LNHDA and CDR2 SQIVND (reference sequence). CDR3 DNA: TGTGCCAGTAGTCCAAGAGGGACAGGGTCCCACGAGCAGTACTTC. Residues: CASSPRGTGSHEQYF.

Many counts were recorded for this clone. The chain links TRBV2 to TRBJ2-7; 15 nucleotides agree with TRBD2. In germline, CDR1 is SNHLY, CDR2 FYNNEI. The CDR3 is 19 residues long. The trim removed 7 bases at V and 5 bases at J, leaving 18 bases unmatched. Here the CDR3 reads CASTTSGTSGRKGRDEQYF. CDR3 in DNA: TGTGCCAGCACCACCTCGGGGACTAGCGGGAGGAAAGGTCGGGACGAGCAGTACTTC.

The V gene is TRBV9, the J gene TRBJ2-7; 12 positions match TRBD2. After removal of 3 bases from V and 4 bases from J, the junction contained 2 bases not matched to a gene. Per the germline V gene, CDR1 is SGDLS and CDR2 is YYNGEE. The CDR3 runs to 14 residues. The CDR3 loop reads CASSAGTSGYEQYF. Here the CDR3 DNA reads TGTGCCAGCAGCGCCGGGACTAGCGGGTACGAGCAGTACTTC.

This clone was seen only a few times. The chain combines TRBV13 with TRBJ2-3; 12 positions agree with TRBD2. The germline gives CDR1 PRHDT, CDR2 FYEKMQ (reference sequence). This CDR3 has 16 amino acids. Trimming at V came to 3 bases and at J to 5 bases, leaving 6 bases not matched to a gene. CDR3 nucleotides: TGTGCCAGCAGCTTCCGACTAGCGGGGGTGGAAGATACGCAGTATTTT. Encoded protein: CASSFRLAGVEDTQYF.

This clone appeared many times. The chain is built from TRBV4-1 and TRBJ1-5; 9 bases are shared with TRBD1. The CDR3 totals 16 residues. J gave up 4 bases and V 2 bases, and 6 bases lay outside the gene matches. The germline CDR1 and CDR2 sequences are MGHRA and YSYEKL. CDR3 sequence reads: CASSQQIDRGNQPQHF. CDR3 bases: TGCGCCAGCAGCCAACAAATTGACAGGGGGAATCAGCCCCAGCATTTT.

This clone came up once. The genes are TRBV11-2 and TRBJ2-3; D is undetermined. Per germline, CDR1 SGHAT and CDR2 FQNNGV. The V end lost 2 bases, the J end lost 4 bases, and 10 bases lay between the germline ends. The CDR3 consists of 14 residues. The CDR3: CASSLRSGPDTQYF. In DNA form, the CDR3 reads TGTGCCAGCAGCTTACGTTCAGGCCCAGATACGCAGTATTTT.

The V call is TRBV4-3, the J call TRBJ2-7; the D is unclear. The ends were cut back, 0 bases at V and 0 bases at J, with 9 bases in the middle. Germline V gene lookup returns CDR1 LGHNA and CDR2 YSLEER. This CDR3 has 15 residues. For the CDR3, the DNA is TGCGCCAGCAGCCAAGAGAGGTGGAGCTCCTACGAGCAGTACTTC. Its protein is CASSQERWSSYEQYF.

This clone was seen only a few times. The CDR3 DNA sequence: TGTGCCAGCAGCGTATCCTGGACAGGGGGCCTGGACGAGCAGTACTTC. Its protein product is CASSVSWTGGLDEQYF. This chain links TRBV9 with TRBJ2-7; 11 bases match TRBD1. J gave up 5 bases and V 1 base, and 8 bases lay outside the gene matches. The germline CDR1 and CDR2 sequences are SGDLS and YYNGEE. The CDR3 covers 16 residues. Full variable domain (missing parts from reference TRBV9 and TRBJ2-7): DSGVTQTPKHLITATGQRVTLRCSPRSGDLSVYWYQQSLDQGLQFLIQYYNGEERAKGNILERFSAQQFPDLHSELNLSSLELGDSALYFCASSVSWTGGLDEQYFGPGTRLTVT.

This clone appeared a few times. The CDR3 DNA sequence: TGTGCCAGCAGTTACTCGTGGGAGGGGAGGTACGAGCAGTACTTC. This gives the protein CASSYSWEGRYEQYF. The rearrangement joins TRBV6-2 or TRBV6-3 to TRBJ2-7; 7 nucleotides match TRBD2. Germline V gene data show CDR1 as MNHEY and CDR2 as SVGEGT. With 0 bases clipped from V and 4 bases from J, the junction kept 6 bases outside the gene matches. The CDR3 contains 15 residues.